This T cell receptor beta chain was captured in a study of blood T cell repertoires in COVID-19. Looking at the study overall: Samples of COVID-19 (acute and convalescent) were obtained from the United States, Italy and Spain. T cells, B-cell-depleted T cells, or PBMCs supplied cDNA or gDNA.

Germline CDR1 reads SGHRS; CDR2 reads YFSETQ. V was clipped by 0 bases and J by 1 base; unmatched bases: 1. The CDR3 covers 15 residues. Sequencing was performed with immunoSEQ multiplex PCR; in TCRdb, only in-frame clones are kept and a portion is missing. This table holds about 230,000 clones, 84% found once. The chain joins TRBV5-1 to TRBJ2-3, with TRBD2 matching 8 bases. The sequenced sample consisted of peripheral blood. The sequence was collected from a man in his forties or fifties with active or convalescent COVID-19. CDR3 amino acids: CASSLELAGTDTQYF. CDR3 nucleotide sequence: TGCGCCAGCAGCTTGGAACTAGCGGGCACAGATACGCAGTATTTT.